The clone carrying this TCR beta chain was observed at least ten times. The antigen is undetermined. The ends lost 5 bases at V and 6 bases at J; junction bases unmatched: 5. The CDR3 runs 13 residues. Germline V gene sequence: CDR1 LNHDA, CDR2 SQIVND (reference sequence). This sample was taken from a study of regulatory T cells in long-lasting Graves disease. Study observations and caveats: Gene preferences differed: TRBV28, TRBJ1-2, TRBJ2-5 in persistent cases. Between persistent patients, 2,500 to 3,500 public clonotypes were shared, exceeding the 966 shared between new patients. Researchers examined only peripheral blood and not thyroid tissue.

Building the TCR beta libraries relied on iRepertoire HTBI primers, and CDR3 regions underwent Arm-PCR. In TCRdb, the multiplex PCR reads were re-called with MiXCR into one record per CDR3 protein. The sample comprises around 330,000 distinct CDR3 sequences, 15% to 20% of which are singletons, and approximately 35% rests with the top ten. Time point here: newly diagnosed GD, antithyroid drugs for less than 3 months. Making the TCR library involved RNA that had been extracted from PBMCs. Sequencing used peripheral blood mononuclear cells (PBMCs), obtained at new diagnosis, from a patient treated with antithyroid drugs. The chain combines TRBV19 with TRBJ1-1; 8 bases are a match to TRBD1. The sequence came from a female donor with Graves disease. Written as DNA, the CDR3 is TGTGCCAGTAGTGACCCGACAGGGGCTGAAGCTTTCTTT. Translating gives CASSDPTGAEAFF.